These 31 T cell receptor beta chains came from one sample sequenced in a study of human T cells and chemical hapten exposure. MiXCR, run by TCRdb on the RACE reads, gives a single entry per CDR3 protein. Of fewer than 200,000 distinct CDR3 sequences in the sample, around 24% were seen once. Described time point: patch test 1, 2 weeks after DPC sensitization. Treatment indicated: therapeutic diphenylcyclopropenone sensitization with weekly scalp DPC. The specimen comprised whole blood, sampled in connection with sensitization to the hapten diphenylcyclopropenone (DPC). These TCRs come from a woman in her forties or fifties with alopecia areata. Some clones in this sample may be carry-over from other donors' samples.

The rearrangement uses TRBV2 and TRBJ1-2, with D possibly being TRBD1 (6 bases). V was shortened by 5 bases and J by 1 base, with 17 bases between the two germline ends. The germline V gene has CDR1 SNHLY and CDR2 FYNNEI. This CDR3 has 16 residues. The CDR3 DNA reads as TGTGCCAGCAGTAAAAGACAGGACTCTTATAACTATGGCTACACCTTC. Translating gives CASSKRQDSYNYGYTF.

This clonotype occurred a few times. The chain recombines TRBV19 with TRBJ2-2; maybe TRBD1 (6 bases). Germline lookup yields CDR1 LNHDA and CDR2 SQIVND (reference sequence). The V end was cut by 4 bases, the J end by 11 bases, with 17 bases between. CDR3 length equals 14 residues. DNA for the CDR3: TGTGCCAGTAGTACGGTCAGGGGCGTATCTGAGCTGTTTTTT. It encodes CASSTVRGVSELFF. The complete variable domain, with remaining parts taken from reference TRBV19 and TRBJ2-2, reads DGGITQSPKYLFRKEGQNVTLSCEQNLNHDAMYWYRQDPGQGLRLIYYSQIVNDFQKGDIAEGYSVSREKKESFPLTVTSAQKNPTAFYLCASSTVRGVSELFFGEGSRLTVL.

This clonotype was found a few times. The genes are TRBV20-1 and TRBJ2-5; tentative D call: TRBD2 (6 bases). The CDR3 extends over 12 amino acids. CDR1 is DFQATT and CDR2 is SNEGSKA in the germline V gene (reference sequence). The V gene lost 5 bases and the J gene lost 2 bases, with 9 bases spanning the gap. The CDR3 loop reads CSAGGLQETQYF. The CDR3 DNA follows: TGCAGTGCTGGGGGACTTCAAGAGACCCAGTACTTC.

This clonotype was recorded at least ten times. The gene calls are TRBV29-1 and TRBJ2-7; no reliable D call. The V gene's germline CDR1 is SQVTM and CDR2 ANQGSEA. Deletions cut 0 bases from V and 4 bases from J, with 7 bases between. The CDR3 spans 12 residues. The CDR3 region has the DNA TGCAGCGTTGAAGAGGTAGGGTACGAGCAGTACTTC. Translated: CSVEEVGYEQYF.

There are many counts of this clonotype. The chain joins TRBV5-1 to TRBJ2-2, with 13 bases lining up with TRBD2. The CDR3 consists of 21 residues. Germline V gene data show CDR1 as SGHRS and CDR2 as YFSETQ. The J segment lost 4 bases and the V segment lost 0 bases, leaving 15 bases of the junction unmatched. The CDR3 region is CASSLAPGLAGPYAGTGELFF. The DNA for the CDR3 is TGCGCCAGCAGCTTGGCGCCGGGACTAGCGGGACCCTACGCGGGCACCGGGGAGCTGTTTTTT. The entire variable domain, with the rest obtained from reference TRBV5-1 and TRBJ2-2, is as follows: KAGVTQTPRYLIKTRGQQVTLSCSPISGHRSVSWYQQTPGQGLQFLFEYFSETQRNKGNFPGRFSGRQFSNSRSEMNVSTLELGDSALYLCASSLAPGLAGPYAGTGELFFGEGSRLTVL.

This clonotype was detected ten times or more. The chain has TRBV5-1 and TRBJ2-1; 12 bases align to TRBD2. CDR1 is SGHRS and CDR2 is YFSETQ in the germline V gene. The CDR3 is 17 residues long. The V segment lost 1 base and the J segment 6 bases; nucleotides outside the gene matches: 8. DNA of the CDR3: TGCGCCAGCAGCTTGTCGGCTAGCGGGAGGGCGGGCAATGAGCAGTTCTTC. Protein product: CASSLSASGRAGNEQFF.

A few counts support this clonotype. The chain combines TRBV19 with TRBJ2-7; TRBD1 aligns across 8 bases. The germline V gene has CDR1 LNHDA and CDR2 SQIVND (reference sequence). The CDR3 contains 17 residues. V lost 1 base, J lost 0 bases, and 8 bases stayed unmatched. Here the CDR3 DNA reads TGTGCCAGTAGTATAGCGGTCACAGGGGGAGACTCCTACGAGCAGTACTTC. Its protein is CASSIAVTGGDSYEQYF.

The chain carries TRBV29-1 and TRBJ1-1; 9 bases match TRBD1. The V and J ends lost 4 bases and 1 base, in that order; junction bases with no gene match: 4. Germline V gene sequence: CDR1 SQVTM, CDR2 ANQGSEA. This CDR3 is built from 14 residues. The CDR3 region is CSVGPTGGNTEAFF. The CDR3 DNA sequence: TGCAGCGTTGGACCGACAGGGGGGAACACTGAAGCTTTCTTT.

This clonotype was recorded once. This rearrangement joins TRBV7-9 to TRBJ1-6; no clear D gene. The CDR3 has 16 amino acids. Germline V gene data show CDR1 as SEHNR and CDR2 as FQNEAQ (reference sequence). The V and J ends lost 5 bases and 8 bases respectively, with 19 bases between them. The CDR3 region has the DNA TGTGCCAGCAGCCCATACGTCAAACCGAACCATTCACCCCTCCACTTT. Encoded protein: CASSPYVKPNHSPLHF.

This clonotype was counted a few times. V gene TRBV10-2 combines with J gene TRBJ2-7; the match to TRBD2 covers 8 bases. The V and J ends lost 11 bases and 3 bases, in that order; junction bases with no gene match: 12. The CDR3 consists of 14 residues. Germline lookup yields CDR1 WSHSY and CDR2 SAAADI. This chain's CDR3 is CAGSAGADVYEQYF. In DNA form, the CDR3 reads TGCGCCGGGTCAGCGGGAGCGGATGTCTACGAGCAGTACTTC.

This chain's CDR3 is CAISLELAPYNEQFF. DNA of the CDR3: TGTGCCATCAGTCTGGAACTAGCCCCCTACAATGAGCAGTTCTTC. This sequence joins TRBV10-3 and TRBJ2-1, with a possible D match to TRBD2 (6 bases). Trimming shortened V by 5 bases and J by 2 bases, and 13 bases separated the two germline ends. Germline V gene data show CDR1 as ENHRY and CDR2 as SYGVKD. This CDR3 is 15 amino acids long.

In this sample, this clonotype turned up once. The chain uses TRBV30 and TRBJ1-4; TRBD1 is a possible D gene (6 bases). CDR3 length equals 13 residues. V lost 3 bases, J lost 8 bases, and 13 bases lay in between. Germline assignment: CDR1 GTSNPN and CDR2 SVGIG (reference sequence). The CDR3 DNA sequence: TGTGCCTGGAGCACTAGGGGGGACGAAAAACTGTTTTTT. Protein: CAWSTRGDEKLFF. Filled out from reference TRBV30 and TRBJ1-4, the complete variable domain reads SQTIHQWPATLVQPVGSPLSLECTVEGTSNPNLYWYRQAAGRGLQLLFYSVGIGQISSEVPQNLSASRPQDRQFILSSKKLLLSDSGFYLCAWSTRGDEKLFFGSGTQLSVL.

This clonotype appeared a few times. This chain joins TRBV11-2 and TRBJ2-1; 14 positions match TRBD2. The CDR3 runs 15 residues. Germline values: CDR1 SGHAT, CDR2 FQNNGV. Unmatched junction bases numbered 6, after V lost 5 bases and J lost 9 bases. This CDR3 is CASSQGTSGSSEQFF. The CDR3 coding sequence is TGTGCCAGCAGCCAAGGGACTAGCGGGAGTTCTGAGCAGTTCTTC.

This clonotype turned up a few times. This chain joins TRBV7-8 and TRBJ2-7; 8 positions match TRBD2. Germline trimming cut 5 bases from V and 5 bases from J; bases unmatched to any gene: 8. Germline lookup yields CDR1 SGHVS and CDR2 FQNEAQ. The CDR3 is made up of 14 amino acids. CDR3 coding DNA: TGTGCCAGCAGCCCGAGCGGGAGATCCAACGAGCAGTACTTC. Protein: CASSPSGRSNEQYF.

DNA of the CDR3: TGTGCCAGCAGCCAAGATGTGGCGGGAGGGGGGGCAGATACGCAGTATTTT. Protein sequence: CASSQDVAGGGADTQYF. The rearrangement uses TRBV4-2 and TRBJ2-3; 9 bases are shared with TRBD2. The CDR3 spans 17 residues. After removal of 0 bases from V and 4 bases from J, the junction contained 8 bases not matched to a gene. Germline CDR1 is LGHNA and CDR2 is YNFKEQ.

This clonotype was picked up a small number of times. The genes are TRBV29-1 and TRBJ1-1; D remains ambiguous. V was clipped by 5 bases and J by 1 base, with 11 bases between them. This CDR3 is 13 amino acids long. CDR1 and CDR2 from the germline V gene are SQVTM and ANQGSEA. The CDR3 reads CSVRPPGNTEAFF. The CDR3 region has the DNA TGCAGCGTTCGTCCCCCAGGGAACACTGAAGCTTTCTTT.

There are a few counts of this clonotype. The V gene is TRBV7-3, the J gene TRBJ2-1; D is possibly TRBD1 or TRBD2 (5 bases each). Trimming shortened V by 2 bases and J by 9 bases, and 14 bases separated the two germline ends. The CDR3 is 14 residues long. Germline CDR1 and CDR2: SGHTA and FQGTGA. The CDR3: CASSLGGLGSEQFF. In DNA form, the CDR3 reads TGTGCCAGCAGCTTAGGGGGATTGGGCAGTGAGCAGTTCTTC.

In its sample, this clonotype was seen once. This chain joins TRBV3-1 and TRBJ1-4; the match to TRBD1 covers 9 bases. Germline V CDR1 and CDR2: LGHDT, YNNKEL (reference sequence). V lost 0 bases and J lost 7; bases outside the gene matches: 3. The length of the CDR3 is 15 residues. CDR3 DNA sequence: TGTGCCAGCAGCCAAGAGGGACAGGGAGGTGAAAAACTGTTTTTT. Translation: CASSQEGQGGEKLFF.

This clonotype came up once. This chain connects TRBV6-6 to TRBJ1-2, with TRBD1 matching over 7 bases. Per the germline V gene, CDR1 is MNHNY and CDR2 is SVGAGI (reference sequence). The CDR3 runs to 15 residues. Unmatched junction bases numbered 12, after V lost 7 bases and J lost 4 bases. In DNA, the CDR3 is TGTGCCAGCACCCTTGGACAGGAAGAGGGCTATGGCTACACCTTC. Its translation: CASTLGQEEGYGYTF.

This clonotype was recorded a few times. The CDR3 loop is CASSQDSLTYNEQFF. The CDR3 DNA is TGTGCCAGCAGCCAAGATAGTCTAACCTACAATGAGCAGTTCTTC. The chain uses TRBV4-2 and TRBJ2-1; D gene unclear. The CDR3 consists of 15 residues. V was cut by 0 bases and J by 2 bases, with 8 bases left in between. Germline assignment: CDR1 LGHNA and CDR2 YNFKEQ.

This clonotype has only a few counts. This rearrangement joins TRBV2 to TRBJ2-3; D perhaps matches TRBD2 (5 bases). The V and J ends lost 9 bases and 4 bases respectively, with 17 bases between them. The CDR3 runs 14 residues. Germline V gives CDR1 SNHLY, CDR2 FYNNEI. DNA of the CDR3: TGTGCCAGTAGATTAGGAGGCGGGCCAGATACGCAGTATTTT. Encoded protein: CASRLGGGPDTQYF.

This clonotype was detected a few times. The rearrangement links TRBV2 to TRBJ2-1; 8 positions match TRBD1. This CDR3 is built from 14 residues. J was trimmed by 2 bases and V by 9 bases; bases with no gene match: 6. CDR1 and CDR2 from the germline V gene are SNHLY and FYNNEI. Written as DNA, the CDR3 is TGTGCCAGTTTACAGGGGGTGACCTACAATGAGCAGTTCTTC. It is translated as CASLQGVTYNEQFF.

The rearrangement joins TRBV6-5 to TRBJ1-5; D may be TRBD1 (5 bases). The germline V gene has CDR1 MNHEY and CDR2 SVGAGI. The CDR3 spans 16 residues. Trimming removed 5 bases at V and 6 bases at J, with 20 bases between. This CDR3 reads CASSPEGRGTGQPQHF. CDR3 sequence (DNA): TGTGCCAGCAGTCCAGAGGGTAGAGGGACGGGTCAGCCCCAGCATTTT.

This clonotype was counted a few times. The chain is built from TRBV2 and TRBJ1-5; perhaps TRBD1 as D (5 bases). Per germline, CDR1 SNHLY and CDR2 FYNNEI. Deletions cut 2 bases from V and 12 bases from J, with 20 bases between. The CDR3 consists of 15 residues. The CDR3 spells CASSEWQKQVLDQHF. DNA of the CDR3: TGTGCCAGCAGTGAATGGCAGAAACAGGTGCTTGACCAGCATTTT.

This clonotype was counted a few times. The chain couples TRBV7-9 to TRBJ1-1; D unclear. The CDR3 sequence is 13 residues long. Germline CDR1 is SEHNR and CDR2 is FQNEAQ (reference sequence). Trimming took off 4 bases at V and 9 bases at J, with 15 bases between the two ends. Here the CDR3 DNA reads TGTGCCAGCAGCTCGTCCGGGTCTGGGAAAGCTTTCTTT. As protein: CASSSSGSGKAFF.

CDR3 DNA: TGTGCCAGCAGTGCCTCCGGGACAGGGCGCACTGAAGCTTTCTTT. This encodes CASSASGTGRTEAFF. This chain joins TRBV25-1 and TRBJ1-1; 9 nucleotides line up with TRBD1. This CDR3 contains 15 residues. Germline V CDR1 and CDR2: MGHDK, SYGVNS. The J segment lost 4 bases and the V segment lost 4 bases, leaving 7 bases of the junction unmatched.

This clonotype was seen a handful of times. The chain joins TRBV5-1 to TRBJ2-7; D remains ambiguous. The CDR3 is made up of 14 amino acids. The germline CDR1 and CDR2 sequences are SGHRS and YFSETQ. Trimming took off 4 bases at V and 4 bases at J, with 15 bases between the two ends. The CDR3 spells CASSPDGKAYEQYF. CDR3 DNA sequence: TGCGCCAGCAGCCCGGACGGCAAAGCTTACGAGCAGTACTTC.

This clonotype has more than one count but fewer than ten. The J gene is TRBJ1-1, the V gene TRBV30; no firm D call. V was trimmed by 5 bases and J by 1 base, leaving 11 bases between them. The CDR3 sequence is 13 residues long. CDR1 GTSNPN and CDR2 SVGIG come from the germline V gene (reference sequence). This CDR3 reads CAWGLGPNTEAFF. CDR3 DNA sequence: TGTGCCTGGGGACTAGGCCCGAACACTGAAGCTTTCTTT.

This clonotype was observed a handful of times. The chain couples TRBV7-2 to TRBJ2-6, with no clear D. The V gene lost 2 bases and the J gene lost 9 bases, with 14 bases spanning the gap. From germline, CDR1 is SGHTA and CDR2 FQGNSA. The CDR3 is 15 residues long. CDR3: CASSLTAVMGNVLTF. The DNA of the CDR3 is TGTGCCAGCAGCTTAACAGCCGTCATGGGCAACGTCCTGACTTTC.

Only a few counts were recorded for this clonotype. V gene TRBV5-1 combines with J gene TRBJ1-1; perhaps TRBD1 as D (6 bases). V was pared by 0 bases and J by 4 bases, with 10 bases between. The CDR3 is made up of 14 amino acids. Germline V lookup: CDR1 SGHRS, CDR2 YFSETQ. The CDR3 nucleotides are TGCGCCAGCAGCTTGGATCCAGGGGTCACTGAAGCTTTCTTT. This gives the protein CASSLDPGVTEAFF.

This sequence joins TRBV7-9 and TRBJ2-1, with TRBD1 matching 11 bases. The CDR3 runs to 15 residues. With V trimmed by 7 bases and J by 3 bases, 5 bases remained unmatched. The V gene's germline CDR1 is SEHNR and CDR2 FQNEAQ (reference sequence). The CDR3 bases are TGTGCCAGCATTCCCGGGACAGGGGGCTACAATGAGCAGTTCTTC. It codes for CASIPGTGGYNEQFF.